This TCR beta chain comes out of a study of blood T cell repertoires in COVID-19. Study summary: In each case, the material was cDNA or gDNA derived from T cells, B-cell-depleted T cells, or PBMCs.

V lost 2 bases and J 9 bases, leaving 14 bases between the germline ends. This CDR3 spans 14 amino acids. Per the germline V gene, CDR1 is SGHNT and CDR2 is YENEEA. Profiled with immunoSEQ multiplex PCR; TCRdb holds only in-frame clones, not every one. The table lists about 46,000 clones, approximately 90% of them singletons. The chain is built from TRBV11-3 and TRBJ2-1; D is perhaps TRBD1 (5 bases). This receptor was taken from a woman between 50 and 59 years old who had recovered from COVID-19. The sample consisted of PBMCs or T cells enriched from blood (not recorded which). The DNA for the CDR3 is TGTGCCAGCAGCTTATTAGCCCAGGGAACTGAGCAGTTCTTC. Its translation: CASSLLAQGTEQFF.